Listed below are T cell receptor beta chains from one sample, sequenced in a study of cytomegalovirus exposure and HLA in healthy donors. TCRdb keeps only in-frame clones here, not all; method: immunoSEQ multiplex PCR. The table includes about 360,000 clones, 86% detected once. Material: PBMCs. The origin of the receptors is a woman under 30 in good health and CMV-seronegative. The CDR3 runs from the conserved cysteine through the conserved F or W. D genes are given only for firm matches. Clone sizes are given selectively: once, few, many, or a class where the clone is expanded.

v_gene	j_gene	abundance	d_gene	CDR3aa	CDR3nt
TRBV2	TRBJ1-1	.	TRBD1	CASSLWTGMNTEAFF	TGTGCCAGCAGTTTATGGACAGGAATGAACACTGAAGCTTTCTTT
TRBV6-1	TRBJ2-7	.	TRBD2	CASTETGGPYEQYF	TGTGCCAGCACCGAGACGGGGGGGCCCTACGAGCAGTACTTC
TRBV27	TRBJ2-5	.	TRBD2	CASSHRPAGVQETQYF	TGTGCCAGCAGTCACAGGCCAGCGGGAGTCCAAGAGACCCAGTACTTC
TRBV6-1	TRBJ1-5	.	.	CASTRRDGNQPQHF	TGTGCCAGCACACGCAGGGATGGGAATCAGCCCCAGCATTTT
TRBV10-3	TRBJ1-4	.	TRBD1	CAISGSRGSNEKLFF	TGTGCCATCAGTGGATCCAGGGGGTCTAATGAAAAACTGTTTTTT
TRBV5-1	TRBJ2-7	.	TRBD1	CASSWGTGGRYEQYF	TGCGCCAGCAGCTGGGGGACAGGGGGCCGATACGAGCAGTACTTC
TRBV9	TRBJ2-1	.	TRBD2	CASSVTSGRYNEQFF	TGTGCCAGCAGCGTTACTAGCGGCCGATACAATGAGCAGTTCTTC
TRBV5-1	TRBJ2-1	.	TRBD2	CASSRTSGNAGEQFF	TGCGCCAGCAGCCGGACTAGCGGGAATGCTGGTGAGCAGTTCTTC
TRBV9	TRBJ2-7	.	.	CASSGATLLSEQYF	TGTGCCAGCAGCGGGGCCACCCTCTTAAGCGAGCAGTACTTC
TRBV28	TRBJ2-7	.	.	CASSLGQGGTYEQYF	TGTGCCAGCAGTTTGGGGCAGGGAGGCACCTACGAGCAGTACTTC
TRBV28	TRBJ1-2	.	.	CASTGPYGYTF	TGTGCCAGCACTGGCCCCTATGGCTACACCTTC
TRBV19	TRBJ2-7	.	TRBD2	CASSTNSFGREYEQYF	TGTGCCAGTAGTACCAACAGTTTCGGGAGGGAATACGAGCAGTACTTC
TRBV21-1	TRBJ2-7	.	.	CASSNWTDEQYF	TGTGCCAGCAGCAACTGGACAGACGAGCAGTACTTC
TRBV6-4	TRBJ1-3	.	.	CASSDRSGPGNTIYF	TGTGCCAGCAGTGATCGTTCGGGTCCTGGAAACACCATATATTTT
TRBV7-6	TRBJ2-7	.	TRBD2	CASSSPTSRYEQYF	TGTGCCAGCAGCTCCCCGACTAGCAGGTACGAGCAGTACTTC
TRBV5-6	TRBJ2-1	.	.	CASMTPASGVGDEQFF	TGTGCCAGCATGACCCCCGCGTCGGGGGTCGGGGATGAGCAGTTCTTC
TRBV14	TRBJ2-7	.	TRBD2	CASSKGTSRNYEQYF	TGTGCCAGCAGCAAGGGGACTAGCCGAAACTACGAGCAGTACTTC
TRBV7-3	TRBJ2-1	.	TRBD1	CASSLDRGIADEQFF	TGTGCCAGCAGCTTAGACAGGGGGATAGCGGATGAGCAGTTCTTC
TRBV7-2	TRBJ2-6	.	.	CASRKGGTASGANVLTF	TGTGCCAGCAGAAAAGGAGGGACAGCCTCTGGGGCCAACGTCCTGACTTTC
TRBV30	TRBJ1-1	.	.	CAWSVMGGTEAFF	TGTGCCTGGAGTGTTATGGGGGGGACTGAAGCTTTCTTT
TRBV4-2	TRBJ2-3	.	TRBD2	CASSQPRTSGVTDTQYF	TGTGCCAGCAGCCAACCCCGGACTAGCGGGGTCACAGATACGCAGTATTTT
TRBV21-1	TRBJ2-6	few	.	CASSKPVRTIQYSGANVLTF	TGTGCCAGCAGCAAACCGGTGAGGACTATCCAATACTCTGGGGCCAACGTCCTGACTTTC
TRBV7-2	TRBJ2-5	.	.	CASGKETQYF	TGTGCCAGCGGCAAAGAGACCCAGTACTTC
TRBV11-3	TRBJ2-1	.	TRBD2	CASSFSGGASYNEQFF	TGTGCCAGCAGCTTTAGCGGGGGGGCGTCCTACAATGAGCAGTTCTTC
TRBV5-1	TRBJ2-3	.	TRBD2	CASLAAGGPDTQYF	TGCGCCAGCCTAGCGGCGGGGGGCCCAGATACGCAGTATTTT
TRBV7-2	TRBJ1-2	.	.	CASSPISYGYTF	TGTGCCAGCAGCCCCATTAGTTATGGCTACACCTTC
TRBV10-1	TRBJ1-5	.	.	CASSESIGRNQPQHF	TGCGCCAGCAGTGAGTCGATTGGGCGCAATCAGCCCCAGCATTTT
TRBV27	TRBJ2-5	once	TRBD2	CASSWTSKETQYF	TGTGCCAGCAGTTGGACTAGTAAAGAGACCCAGTACTTC
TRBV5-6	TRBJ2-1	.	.	CASSPFGEQEQFF	TGTGCCAGCAGTCCTTTCGGGGAGCAGGAGCAGTTCTTC
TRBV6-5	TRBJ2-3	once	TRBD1	CASSQRQGSTDTQYF	TGTGCCAGCAGTCAGAGACAGGGAAGCACAGATACGCAGTATTTT
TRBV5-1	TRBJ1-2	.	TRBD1	CASSGQGVDGYTF	TGCGCCAGCAGCGGACAGGGGGTGGATGGCTACACCTTC
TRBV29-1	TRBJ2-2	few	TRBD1	CSVEDRPRGQGTGELFF	TGCAGCGTTGAAGATCGGCCCAGGGGGCAGGGCACCGGGGAGCTGTTTTTT
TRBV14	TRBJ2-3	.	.	CASSHRLAGIDTQYF	TGTGCCAGCAGCCACAGACTCGCGGGAATAGATACGCAGTATTTT
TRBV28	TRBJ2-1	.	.	CASSLPPTEPNNEQFF	TGTGCCAGCAGTTTGCCTCCGACAGAACCGAACAATGAGCAGTTCTTC
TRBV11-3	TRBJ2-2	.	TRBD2	CASSPRGTSGRKVGELFF	TGTGCCAGCAGCCCTCGAGGGACTAGCGGGAGAAAAGTCGGGGAGCTGTTTTTT
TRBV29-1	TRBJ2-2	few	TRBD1	CSAGGINTGELFF	TGCAGCGCAGGGGGCATAAACACCGGGGAGCTGTTTTTT
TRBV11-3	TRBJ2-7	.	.	CASSLGTGHYEQYF	TGTGCCAGCAGCTTAGGAACAGGGCATTACGAGCAGTACTTC
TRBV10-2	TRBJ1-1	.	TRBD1	CATGRQGGNTEAFF	TGCGCCACAGGACGACAGGGTGGGAACACTGAAGCTTTCTTT